What follows are 9 T cell receptor beta chains derived from one specimen sequenced in a study of T cell responses to AZD1222 COVID-19 vaccine. The table came from immunoSEQ multiplex PCR; TCRdb's copy has only in-frame clones and leaves some out. The sample contains about 120,000 clones, approximately 86% of which appear only once. Material: peripheral blood, obtained on day 0 of AZD1222 vaccination. The origin of the receptors is an adult in good health.

The V call is TRBV18, the J call TRBJ1-2; maybe TRBD1 (6 bases). CDR3 length: 12 amino acids. Germline V gives CDR1 KGHSH, CDR2 LQKENI. Between the trimmed V and J ends, which lost 8 bases and 8 bases, there was a span of 15 bases. The CDR3 loop is CASGDTVVGYTF. The CDR3, as DNA: TGTGCCAGCGGGGACACGGTCGTGGGCTACACCTTC.

V gene TRBV6-5 combines with J gene TRBJ1-1; D is uncertain. This CDR3 comprises 14 residues. V was cut by 7 bases and J by 1 base, with 13 bases left in between. Germline lookup yields CDR1 MNHEY and CDR2 SVGAGI. The CDR3 loop is CASTEGPGNTEAFF. The CDR3 bases are TGTGCCAGCACCGAGGGTCCGGGGAACACTGAAGCTTTCTTT.

The chain links TRBV9 to TRBJ2-7, with D possibly TRBD2 on 6 matching bases. The germline V gene encodes CDR1 SGDLS and CDR2 YYNGEE. Trimming cost V 3 bases and J 1 base, with 8 bases left between them. CDR3 length: 13 residues. This CDR3 reads CASSGGLSYEQYF. In DNA form, the CDR3 reads TGTGCCAGCAGCGGGGGACTTTCCTACGAGCAGTACTTC.

The rearrangement uses TRBV27 and TRBJ2-1; TRBD2 matches 12 bases. Looked up from germline, CDR1 is MNHEY and CDR2 is SMNVEV (reference sequence). After removal of 2 bases from V and 8 bases from J, the junction contained 4 bases not matched to a gene. There are 15 residues in the CDR3. This CDR3 reads CASSLLAGGKDEQFF. The DNA for the CDR3 is TGTGCCAGCAGTTTACTAGCGGGAGGGAAGGATGAGCAGTTCTTC.

This clone was recorded a few times. V and J are TRBV2 and TRBJ2-6; the D is unclear. The V end was cut by 3 bases, the J end by 2 bases, with 2 bases between. The germline gives CDR1 SNHLY, CDR2 FYNNEI. CDR3 size: 13 residues. Here the CDR3 reads CASSDAGANVLTF. CDR3 nucleotides: TGTGCCAGCAGTGATGCTGGGGCCAACGTCCTGACTTTC.

V is TRBV27 and J is TRBJ2-7; the match to TRBD1 covers 8 bases. This CDR3 region has 14 residues. Losses at the gene ends were 5 bases for V and 6 bases for J; bases not matched to a gene: 9. From germline, CDR1 is MNHEY and CDR2 SMNVEV (reference sequence). The CDR3 loop reads CASSTPARGREQYF. For the CDR3, the DNA is TGTGCCAGCAGTACCCCCGCCAGGGGGCGCGAGCAGTACTTC.

The chain couples TRBV19 to TRBJ1-2; TRBD1 aligns across 9 bases. This CDR3 spans 15 amino acids. V was pared by 5 bases and J by 3 bases, with 7 bases of the junction left unmatched. Germline V gene sequence: CDR1 LNHDA, CDR2 SQIVND (reference sequence). The CDR3 protein is CASSAWDREDYGYTF. In DNA form, the CDR3 reads TGTGCCAGTAGTGCCTGGGACAGGGAGGACTATGGCTACACCTTC.

This sequence joins TRBV7-3 and TRBJ2-7, with TRBD2 identical over 14 bases. J lost 6 bases, V lost 2 bases, and 9 bases had no gene match. Germline lookup yields CDR1 SGHTA and CDR2 FQGTGA. CDR3 size: 17 residues. The CDR3 DNA follows: TGTGCCAGCAGCTTACTCGGGACTAGCGGGAGTAGCGGCGAGCAGTACTTC. Translation: CASSLLGTSGSSGEQYF. Full variable domain (missing parts from reference TRBV7-3 and TRBJ2-7): GAGVSQTPSNKVTEKGKYVELRCDPISGHTALYWYRQSLGQGPEFLIYFQGTGAADDSGLPNDRFFAVRPEGSVSTLKIQRTERGDSAVYLCASSLLGTSGSSGEQYFGPGTRLTVT.

Only one count was recorded for this clone. The rearrangement links TRBV28 to TRBJ1-6, with D perhaps TRBD1 (6 bases). CDR3 length equals 17 residues. The germline V gene has CDR1 MDHEN and CDR2 SYDVKM. The ends were cut back, 5 bases at V and 7 bases at J, with 21 bases in the middle. The chain's CDR3 is CASSDQSGVPHNSPLHF. Written as DNA, the CDR3 is TGTGCCAGCAGTGATCAATCAGGGGTTCCTCACAATTCACCCCTCCACTTT.